The clone carrying this TCR beta chain was counted between two and nine times. Antigen unknown. Unique molecular identifiers were incorporated into the prepared TCRbeta library. MiXCR was run by TCRdb on the PCR reads, yielding one entry per CDR3 protein. The data contain 250,000 to 400,000 distinct CDR3 sequences, about a quarter of them singletons. This entry belongs to a study of T-cell reconstitution after alpha-beta-depleted transplantation in children. Broader study findings: TCRbeta diversity was high at day 60 in some patients (a result of surviving recipient T cells and thymic progenitors). About two months after transplant, alpha-beta T cells reportedly came from several hundred expanded graft clones. Fresh T-cell production supplied most of the T-cell counts and diversity seen one year after transplant.

The source was PBMCs, mostly from graft donor cells, collected 180 days after TCRalphabeta/CD19-depleted stem cell transplant. The clonotype was recovered from a male patient aged 10 to 17 who had a stem cell transplant for acute lymphoblastic leukemia, so the T cells may come from the graft donor.

CDR3 amino acids: CASSHSSPTQYF. The CDR3 bases are TGCGCCAGCAGCCACTCTTCCCCAACCCAGTACTTC. This rearrangement joins TRBV5-1 to TRBJ2-5; D gene ambiguous. The ends were cut back, 4 bases at V and 8 bases at J, with 12 bases in the middle. Germline-derived CDR1 and CDR2 are SGHRS and YFSETQ. The CDR3 spans 12 residues.